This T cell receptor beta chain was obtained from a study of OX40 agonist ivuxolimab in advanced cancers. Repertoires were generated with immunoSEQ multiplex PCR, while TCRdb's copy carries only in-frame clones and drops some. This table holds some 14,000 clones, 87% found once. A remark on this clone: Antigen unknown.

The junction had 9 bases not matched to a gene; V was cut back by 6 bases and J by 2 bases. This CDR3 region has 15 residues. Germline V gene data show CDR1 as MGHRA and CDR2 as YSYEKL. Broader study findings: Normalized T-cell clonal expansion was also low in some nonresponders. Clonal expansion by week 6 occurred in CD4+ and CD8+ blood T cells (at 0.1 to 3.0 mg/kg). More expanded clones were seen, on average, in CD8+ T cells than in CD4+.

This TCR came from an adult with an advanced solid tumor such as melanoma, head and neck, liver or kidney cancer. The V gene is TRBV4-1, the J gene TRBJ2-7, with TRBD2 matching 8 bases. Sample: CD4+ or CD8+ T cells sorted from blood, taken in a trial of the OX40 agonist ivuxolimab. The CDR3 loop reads CASRYSAGATYEQYF. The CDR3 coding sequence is TGCGCCAGCAGATATTCAGCGGGGGCCACCTACGAGCAGTACTTC.